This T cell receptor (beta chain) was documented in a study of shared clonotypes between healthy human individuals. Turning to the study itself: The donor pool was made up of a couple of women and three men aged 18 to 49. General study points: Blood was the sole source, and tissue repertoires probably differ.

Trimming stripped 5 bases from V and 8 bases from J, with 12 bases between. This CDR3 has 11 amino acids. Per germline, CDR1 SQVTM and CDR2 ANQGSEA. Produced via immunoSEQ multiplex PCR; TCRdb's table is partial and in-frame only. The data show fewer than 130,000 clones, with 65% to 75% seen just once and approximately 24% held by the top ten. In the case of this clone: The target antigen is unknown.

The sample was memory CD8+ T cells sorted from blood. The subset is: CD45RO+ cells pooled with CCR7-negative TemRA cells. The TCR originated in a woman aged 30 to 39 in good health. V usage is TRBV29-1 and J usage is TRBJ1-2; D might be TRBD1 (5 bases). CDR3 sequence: CSVMGGGGYTF. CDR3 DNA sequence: TGCAGCGTTATGGGGGGTGGCGGCTACACCTTC.